Following are 32 T cell receptor beta chains from one sample sequenced in a study of Ad26.COV2.S vaccination and SARS-CoV-2 variants. The treatment denotes: some 19 received Ad26.COV2.S at low or high dose, single or two shots; five or six received placebo; per-sample allocation not given. Following the first vaccine or placebo injection, samples were taken on day 63. Clones were read by immunoSEQ multiplex PCR, and TCRdb kept only the in-frame ones, dropping some. Here the sample spans more than 350,000 clones, 75% to 95% being singletons. Here the sequenced sample was peripheral blood, taken in a trial of Ad26.COV2.S vaccine versus placebo. These receptors were collected from a person aged 18-65 years who received the Ad26.COV2.S COVID-19 vaccine or a placebo.

The chain recombines TRBV6-2 or TRBV6-3 with TRBJ1-2; a weak D match, TRBD1 (5 bases). The germline V and J ends were trimmed by 6 bases and 12 bases, with 17 bases remaining between them. CDR1 is MNHEY, CDR2 SVGEGT, per germline. The length of the CDR3 is 12 residues. CDR3 residues: CASSQGMARDTF. The CDR3 nucleotides read TGTGCCAGCAGCCAGGGTATGGCGCGGGACACCTTC.

The chain couples TRBV5-4 to TRBJ2-1, with 7 bases aligning to TRBD1. The J segment lost 2 bases and the V segment lost 7 bases, leaving 6 bases of the junction unmatched. CDR1 and CDR2 from the germline V gene are SGHNT and YYREEE (reference sequence). The CDR3 has 14 amino acids. The CDR3 coding sequence is TGTGCCAGCTCTAGGACAGGACCCTACAATGAGCAGTTCTTC. Protein sequence: CASSRTGPYNEQFF.

The J gene is TRBJ1-1, the V gene TRBV6-5; no definite D call. V was trimmed by 10 bases and J by 0 bases, leaving 12 bases between them. Germline-derived CDR1 and CDR2 are MNHEY and SVGAGI. CDR3 length: 13 residues. The CDR3 is CAIRDPLNTEAFF. The CDR3 DNA reads as TGTGCCATAAGGGATCCCTTGAACACTGAAGCTTTCTTT.

This chain uses TRBV6-5 with TRBJ2-7; TRBD2 agrees at 10 bases. The CDR3 consists of 15 residues. Germline CDR1 MNHEY, CDR2 SVGAGI. The trim removed 7 bases at V and 6 bases at J, leaving 12 bases unmatched. Written as DNA, the CDR3 is TGTGCCAGCACCACCGCTAGCGGGAGCCTCCTCGAGCAGTACTTC. Its translation: CASTTASGSLLEQYF.

V and J are TRBV19 and TRBJ2-7; D is ambiguous. Germline values: CDR1 LNHDA, CDR2 SQIVND (reference sequence). CDR3 length: 11 residues. V was shortened by 6 bases and J by 6 bases, with 9 bases between the two germline ends. CDR3 region: CASSHPGEQYF. The CDR3 nucleotides are TGTGCCAGTAGCCACCCCGGCGAGCAGTACTTC.

The rearrangement uses TRBV9 and TRBJ2-1; 8 bases are shared with TRBD2. The CDR3 covers 18 residues. V lost 2 bases and J lost 8; bases outside the gene matches: 18. Germline loops: CDR1 SGDLS, CDR2 YYNGEE. CDR3 DNA: TGTGCCAGCAGCGTGGGGGCCGGAACTAGCGGCCCTAAGGATGAGCAGTTCTTC. Its translation: CASSVGAGTSGPKDEQFF.

The chain recombines TRBV6-5 with TRBJ1-1; D uncertain. Deletions cut 5 bases from V and 2 bases from J, with 12 bases between. The CDR3 has 14 amino acids. Per the germline V gene, CDR1 is MNHEY and CDR2 is SVGAGI. The CDR3 region has the DNA TGTGCCAGCAGTAAACGACACGCCAACACTGAAGCTTTCTTT. Amino acid sequence: CASSKRHANTEAFF.

This sequence joins TRBV28 and TRBJ1-2, with D possibly being TRBD1 (5 bases). This CDR3 is 14 amino acids long. V was pared by 3 bases and J by 7 bases, with 15 bases between. From germline, CDR1 is MDHEN and CDR2 SYDVKM. In DNA, the CDR3 is TGTGCCAGCAGTTTGGGGGTCCTATTGAGTGGCTACACCTTC. Protein product: CASSLGVLLSGYTF.

This clone appeared a few times. The chain joins TRBV7-2 to TRBJ2-5, with 9 bases aligning to TRBD1. Germline CDR1 SGHTA, CDR2 FQGNSA. Germline trimming cut 5 bases from V and 0 bases from J; bases unmatched to any gene: 4. The CDR3 extends over 15 amino acids. The chain's CDR3 is CASSRGQGHQETQYF. The CDR3 DNA reads as TGTGCCAGCAGCCGTGGACAGGGGCACCAAGAGACCCAGTACTTC.

The chain joins TRBV28 to TRBJ2-7; TRBD2 aligns across 10 bases. This CDR3 is 15 amino acids long. Germline V gene data show CDR1 as MDHEN and CDR2 as SYDVKM. V shed 5 bases and J 2 bases; nucleotides not matched to a gene: 6. The CDR3: CASSLAGASAYEQYF. In nucleotides, the CDR3 is TGTGCCAGCAGTCTAGCGGGAGCCTCCGCCTACGAGCAGTACTTC.

The rearrangement joins TRBV4-3 to TRBJ1-4; 9 bases are a match to TRBD1. CDR3 size: 18 residues. Losses at the gene ends were 2 bases for V and 1 base for J; bases not matched to a gene: 8. CDR1 and CDR2 (germline): LGHNA, YSLEER. The CDR3 DNA reads TGCGCCAGCAGCCAAAAGTTGGGACAGGGTCTAACTAATGAAAAACTGTTTTTT. This sequence encodes CASSQKLGQGLTNEKLFF.

V and J are TRBV27 and TRBJ1-4; D gene unclear. The V gene's germline CDR1 is MNHEY and CDR2 SMNVEV (reference sequence). With 6 bases removed from V and 4 bases from J, the gap between germline ends came to 9 bases. The length of the CDR3 is 13 residues. The DNA of the CDR3 is TGTGCCAGCAGGACCTGGGGTAATGAAAAACTGTTTTTT. This translates into CASRTWGNEKLFF.

This rearrangement joins TRBV3-1 (or the pseudogene TRBV3-2) to TRBJ1-4; no reliable D call. The germline V gene has CDR1 LGHDT and CDR2 YNNKEL (reference sequence). V was clipped by 1 base and J by 8 bases, with 11 bases between them. This CDR3 is built from 14 residues. CDR3 amino acids: CASSQGGTEEKLFF. In DNA, the CDR3 is TGTGCCAGCAGCCAAGGGGGTACTGAAGAAAAACTGTTTTTT.

The chain carries TRBV6-6 and TRBJ2-7; 7 bases line up with TRBD2. CDR3 length equals 14 residues. The V gene end was trimmed by 6 bases and the J gene end by 6 bases; junction bases not matched to a gene: 11. Per germline, CDR1 MNHNY and CDR2 SVGAGI (reference sequence). DNA for the CDR3: TGTGCCAGCAGGACTCAAGCGGGGAGCCCCGAGCAGTACTTC. Its translation: CASRTQAGSPEQYF.

The rearrangement joins TRBV19 to TRBJ2-7; 9 bases match TRBD1. This CDR3 spans 13 amino acids. Germline CDR1 and CDR2: LNHDA and SQIVND (reference sequence). The V and J ends lost 6 bases and 2 bases, in that order; junction bases with no gene match: 2. CDR3 region: CASRGQGTYEQYF. The CDR3 DNA reads TGTGCCAGTAGAGGACAGGGGACCTACGAGCAGTACTTC.

The chain recombines TRBV12-3 or TRBV12-4 with TRBJ2-2; unclear D gene. This CDR3 is built from 13 residues. V gave up 6 bases and J gave up 6 bases, with 11 bases separating them. As DNA, the CDR3 is TGTGCCAGCAGCCTTAGCAGGTCCGGGGAGCTGTTTTTT. Amino acids: CASSLSRSGELFF.

The gene calls are TRBV9 and TRBJ2-2; TRBD2 matches 11 bases. CDR1 and CDR2 from the germline V gene are SGDLS and YYNGEE. This CDR3 contains 16 residues. V lost 2 bases and J lost 7; bases outside the gene matches: 7. CDR3 in amino acids: CASSVRLAGGVGELFF. In nucleotides, the CDR3 is TGTGCCAGCAGCGTGCGGCTAGCGGGAGGCGTCGGGGAGCTGTTTTTT.

J is TRBJ2-7 and V is TRBV6-6; the match to TRBD2 covers 10 bases. This CDR3 spans 16 amino acids. Trimming at V came to 4 bases and at J to 6 bases, leaving 12 bases not matched to a gene. CDR1 is MNHNY and CDR2 is SVGAGI in the germline V gene (reference sequence). The CDR3 sequence: CASSLTGEQRGGEQYF. CDR3 nucleotides: TGTGCCAGCAGTTTGACAGGGGAGCAGCGGGGGGGCGAGCAGTACTTC.

The CDR3 reads CASSLLGTGKKGPLHF. CDR3 nucleotide sequence: TGTGCCAGCAGTTTATTGGGGACAGGGAAAAAGGGACCCCTCCACTTT. The rearrangement links TRBV27 to TRBJ1-6; 9 positions agree with TRBD1. Trimming took 1 base from V and 12 from J; bases not matched to a gene: 10. CDR1 and CDR2 from the germline V gene are MNHEY and SMNVEV (reference sequence). The CDR3 is 16 residues long.

The rearrangement links TRBV29-1 to TRBJ1-2, with TRBD1 matching over 10 bases. CDR1 is SQVTM, CDR2 ANQGSEA, per germline. The CDR3 spans 14 residues. After removal of 3 bases from V and 3 bases from J, the junction contained 4 bases not matched to a gene. The CDR3 spells CSVERDRGHYGYTF. DNA for the CDR3: TGCAGCGTTGAGCGGGACAGGGGACACTATGGCTACACCTTC. Based on the CDR3 plus reference TRBV29-1 and TRBJ1-2, the full variable domain is SAVISQKPSRDICQRGTSLTIQCQVDSQVTMMFWYRQQPGQSLTLIATANQGSEATYESGFVIDKFPISRPNLTFSTLTVSNMSPEDSSIYLCSVERDRGHYGYTFGSGTRLTVV.

The chain joins TRBV29-1 to TRBJ2-7; no firm D call. The CDR3 extends over 11 amino acids. Germline V CDR1 and CDR2: SQVTM, ANQGSEA. Trimming took 4 bases from V and 3 from J, leaving 7 bases between them. The CDR3 bases are TGCAGCGTTGGGCAAGACTACGAGCAGTACTTC. It is translated as CSVGQDYEQYF.

V usage is TRBV7-9 and J usage is TRBJ1-3; TRBD1 matches at 7 bases. Germline values: CDR1 SEHNR, CDR2 FQNEAQ (reference sequence). Losses at the gene ends were 1 base for V and 1 base for J; bases not matched to a gene: 10. The CDR3 runs to 18 residues. CDR3 DNA: TGTGCCAGCAGCTTAGGCCCTGACAGGGCGCCTTCTGGAAACACCATATATTTT. As protein: CASSLGPDRAPSGNTIYF. Full variable domain (remainder filled in from reference TRBV7-9 and TRBJ1-3): DTGVSQNPRHKITKRGQNVTFRCDPISEHNRLYWYRQTLGQGPEFLTYFQNEAQLEKSRLLSDRFSAERPKGSFSTLEIQRTEQGDSAMYLCASSLGPDRAPSGNTIYFGEGSWLTVV.

This clone was recorded only once. This rearrangement joins TRBV2 to TRBJ1-2; no clear D gene. CDR1 SNHLY and CDR2 FYNNEI come from the germline V gene. Trimming left V 3 bases short and J 10 bases short, with 9 bases between. This CDR3 has 11 residues. In nucleotides, the CDR3 is TGTGCCAGCAGTGACGGATTAGTCTACACCTTC. Translated: CASSDGLVYTF.

In DNA form, the CDR3 reads TGTGCCACCAGCAGAGCTGGGGGTCCAGGTGGCTACACCTTC. Residues: CATSRAGGPGGYTF. The chain employs TRBV15 and TRBJ1-2, with D perhaps TRBD1 (5 bases). The germline gives CDR1 LNHNV, CDR2 YYDKDF (reference sequence). There are 14 residues in the CDR3. Trimming took 1 base from V and 7 from J, leaving 13 bases between them.

The rearrangement joins TRBV12-3 or TRBV12-4 to TRBJ1-2, with D unresolved. The CDR3 is made up of 13 amino acids. Trimming shortened V by 6 bases and J by 4 bases, and 12 bases separated the two germline ends. CDR3 DNA: TGTGCCAGCAGCGCACGGGCCGTCTATGGCTACACCTTC. Translation gives CASSARAVYGYTF.

The rearrangement joins TRBV2 to TRBJ2-1; 8 nucleotides align to TRBD1. The V gene end was trimmed by 2 bases and the J gene end by 5 bases; junction bases not matched to a gene: 2. Germline assignment: CDR1 SNHLY and CDR2 FYNNEI. The length of the CDR3 is 14 residues. Written as DNA, the CDR3 is TGTGCCAGCAGTGAACGGACAGGGAACAATGAGCAGTTCTTC. Translated, it gives CASSERTGNNEQFF. Looking up the rest from reference TRBV2 and TRBJ2-1 gives the full variable domain: EPEVTQTPSHQVTQMGQEVILRCVPISNHLYFYWYRQILGQKVEFLVSFYNNEISEKSEIFDDQFSVERPDGSNFTLKIRSTKLEDSAMYFCASSERTGNNEQFFGPGTRLTVL.

The chain links TRBV24-1 to TRBJ2-1; D is possibly TRBD2 (6 bases). Germline V gene lookup returns CDR1 KGHDR and CDR2 SFDVKD. Trimming took off 5 bases at V and 0 bases at J, with 13 bases between the two ends. CDR3 length equals 16 residues. CDR3 nucleotides: TGTGCCACCAGTGGTTCTAGCGTGAGCTCCTACAATGAGCAGTTCTTC. Protein product: CATSGSSVSSYNEQFF.

The rearrangement links TRBV3-1 (or the pseudogene TRBV3-2) to TRBJ1-1, with TRBD1 as a possible D gene (6 bases). The CDR3 extends over 12 amino acids. V was clipped by 7 bases and J by 2 bases, with 8 bases between them. Germline-derived CDR1 and CDR2 are LGHDT and YNNKEL (reference sequence). The CDR3 coding sequence is TGTGCCAGCACAGGGGCCAACACTGAAGCTTTCTTT. Translating gives CASTGANTEAFF.

The chain links TRBV27 to TRBJ1-2; 8 bases are a match to TRBD1. Germline-derived CDR1 and CDR2 are MNHEY and SMNVEV (reference sequence). The CDR3 sequence is 13 residues long. The trim removed 2 bases at V and 8 bases at J, leaving 4 bases unmatched. CDR3 sequence: CASSLQGAGGYTF. In nucleotides, the CDR3 is TGTGCCAGCAGTTTACAGGGGGCAGGAGGCTACACCTTC.

V usage is TRBV18 and J usage is TRBJ1-6; D unclear. CDR3 length: 16 amino acids. Germline V lookup: CDR1 KGHSH, CDR2 LQKENI. V shed 3 bases and J shed 1 base, with 10 bases lying between them. CDR3 loop: CASSPFEQSYNSPLHF. The CDR3 nucleotides read TGTGCCAGCTCACCTTTCGAGCAGTCCTATAATTCACCCCTCCACTTT.

This clone was observed once. The rearrangement joins TRBV2 to TRBJ1-1; D call uncertain. This CDR3 region has 12 residues. Germline-derived CDR1 and CDR2 are SNHLY and FYNNEI. The V end lost 9 bases, the J end lost 5 bases, and 13 bases lay between the germline ends. CDR3 sequence reads: CASAFSGTEAFF. DNA of the CDR3: TGTGCCAGTGCCTTCTCTGGGACTGAAGCTTTCTTT.

The V and J genes are TRBV27 and TRBJ2-2, with D unclear. This CDR3 is 12 amino acids long. Germline V lookup: CDR1 MNHEY, CDR2 SMNVEV (reference sequence). V gave up 4 bases and J gave up 2 bases, with 2 bases separating them. CDR3 loop: CASSSNTGELFF. The CDR3 nucleotides are TGTGCCAGCAGTTCTAACACCGGGGAGCTGTTTTTT.